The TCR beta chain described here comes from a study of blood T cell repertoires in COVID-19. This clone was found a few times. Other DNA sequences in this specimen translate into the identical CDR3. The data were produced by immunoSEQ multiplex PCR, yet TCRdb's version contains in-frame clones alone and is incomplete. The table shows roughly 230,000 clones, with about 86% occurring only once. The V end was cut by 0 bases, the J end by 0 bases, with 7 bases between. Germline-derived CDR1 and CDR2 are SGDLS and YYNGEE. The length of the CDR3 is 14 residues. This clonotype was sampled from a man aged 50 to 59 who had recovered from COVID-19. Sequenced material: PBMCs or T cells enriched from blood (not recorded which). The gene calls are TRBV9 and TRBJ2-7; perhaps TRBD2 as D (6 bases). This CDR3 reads CASSVGSGSYEQYF. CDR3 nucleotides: TGTGCCAGCAGCGTAGGTAGCGGCTCCTACGAGCAGTACTTC.